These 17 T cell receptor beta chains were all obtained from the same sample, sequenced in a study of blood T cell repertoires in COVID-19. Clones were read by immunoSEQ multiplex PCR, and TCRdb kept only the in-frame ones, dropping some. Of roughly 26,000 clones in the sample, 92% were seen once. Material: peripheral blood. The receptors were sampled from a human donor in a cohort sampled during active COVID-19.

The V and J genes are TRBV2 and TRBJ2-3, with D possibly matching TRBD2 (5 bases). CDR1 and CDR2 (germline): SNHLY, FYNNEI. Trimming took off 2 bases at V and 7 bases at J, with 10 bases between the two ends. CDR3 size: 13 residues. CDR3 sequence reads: CASSEPGGYTQYF. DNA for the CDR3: TGTGCCAGCAGTGAACCGGGCGGGTATACGCAGTATTTT.

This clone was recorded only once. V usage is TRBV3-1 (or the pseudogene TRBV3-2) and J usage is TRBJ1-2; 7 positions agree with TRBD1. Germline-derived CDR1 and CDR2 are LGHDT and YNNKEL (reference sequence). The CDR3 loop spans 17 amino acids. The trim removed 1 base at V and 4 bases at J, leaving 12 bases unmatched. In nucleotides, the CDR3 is TGTGCCAGCAGCCAAGGGACAAGGGGGCGCGGTACCTATGGCTACACCTTC. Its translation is CASSQGTRGRGTYGYTF.

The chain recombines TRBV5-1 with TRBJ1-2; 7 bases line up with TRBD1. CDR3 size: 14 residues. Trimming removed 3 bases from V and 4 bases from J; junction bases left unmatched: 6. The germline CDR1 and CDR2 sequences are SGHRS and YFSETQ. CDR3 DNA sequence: TGCGCCAGCAGCTGGGAGACAGGGATCTATGGCTACACCTTC. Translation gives CASSWETGIYGYTF.

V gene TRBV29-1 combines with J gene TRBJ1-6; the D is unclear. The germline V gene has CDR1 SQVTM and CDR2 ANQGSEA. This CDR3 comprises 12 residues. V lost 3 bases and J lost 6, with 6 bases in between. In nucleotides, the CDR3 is TGCAGCGTTGAGACGGGTAATTCACCCCTCCACTTT. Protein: CSVETGNSPLHF.

The CDR3 protein is CASSLEDRVDYGYTF. CDR3 in DNA: TGTGCCAGCAGCTTGGAGGACAGGGTAGATTATGGCTACACCTTC. V is TRBV5-5 and J is TRBJ1-2; 8 nucleotides match TRBD1. The CDR3 contains 15 residues. The V and J ends lost 0 bases and 5 bases, in that order; junction bases with no gene match: 6. Looked up from germline, CDR1 is SGHKS and CDR2 is YYEKEE (reference sequence). The variable domain in full, completed from reference TRBV5-5 and TRBJ1-2, reads DAGVTQSPTHLIKTRGQQVTLRCSPISGHKSVSWYQQVLGQGPQFIFQYYEKEERGRGNFPDRFSARQFPNYSSELNVNALLLGDSALYLCASSLEDRVDYGYTFGSGTRLTVV.

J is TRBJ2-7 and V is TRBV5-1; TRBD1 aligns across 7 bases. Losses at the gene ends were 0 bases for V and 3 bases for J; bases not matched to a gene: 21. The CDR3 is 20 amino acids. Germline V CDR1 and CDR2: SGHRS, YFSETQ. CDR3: CASSLEPGTAYRRRNYEQYF. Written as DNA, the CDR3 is TGCGCCAGCAGCTTGGAGCCCGGGACAGCTTACAGAAGGAGAAACTACGAGCAGTACTTC.

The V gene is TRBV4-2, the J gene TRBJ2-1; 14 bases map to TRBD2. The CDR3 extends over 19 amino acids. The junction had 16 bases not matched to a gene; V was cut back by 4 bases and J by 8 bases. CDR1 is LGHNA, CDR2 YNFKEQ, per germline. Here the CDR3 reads CASSPLALTSGGASDEQFF. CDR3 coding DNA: TGTGCCAGCAGCCCGCTGGCCCTGACTAGCGGGGGGGCAAGTGATGAGCAGTTCTTC.

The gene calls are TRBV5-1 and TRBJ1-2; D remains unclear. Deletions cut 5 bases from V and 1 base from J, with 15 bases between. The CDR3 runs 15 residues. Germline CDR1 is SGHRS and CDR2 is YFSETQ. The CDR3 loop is CASRISGNGNYGYTF. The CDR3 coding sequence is TGCGCCAGCAGAATATCCGGTAATGGTAACTATGGCTACACCTTC.

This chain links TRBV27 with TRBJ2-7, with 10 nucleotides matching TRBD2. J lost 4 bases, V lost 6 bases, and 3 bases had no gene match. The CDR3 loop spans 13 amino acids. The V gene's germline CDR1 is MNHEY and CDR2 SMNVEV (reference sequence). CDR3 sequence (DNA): TGTGCCAGCAGGGCTAGCGGGGGTTACGAGCAGTACTTC. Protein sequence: CASRASGGYEQYF.

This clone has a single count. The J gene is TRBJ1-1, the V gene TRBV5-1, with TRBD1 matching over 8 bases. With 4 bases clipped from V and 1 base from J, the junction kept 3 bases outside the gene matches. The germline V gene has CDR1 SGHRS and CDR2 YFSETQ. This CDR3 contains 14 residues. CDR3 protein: CASSPGGWNTEAFF. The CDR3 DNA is TGCGCCAGCAGCCCAGGGGGCTGGAACACTGAAGCTTTCTTT.

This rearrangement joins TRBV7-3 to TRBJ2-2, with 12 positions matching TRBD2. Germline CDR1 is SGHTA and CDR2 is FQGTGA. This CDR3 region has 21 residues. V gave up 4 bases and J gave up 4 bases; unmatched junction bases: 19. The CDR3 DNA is TGTGCCAGCAGCTCAAACCGACTAGCGGGGGCCCCTGGCGTACCCACCGGGGAGCTGTTTTTT. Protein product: CASSSNRLAGAPGVPTGELFF.

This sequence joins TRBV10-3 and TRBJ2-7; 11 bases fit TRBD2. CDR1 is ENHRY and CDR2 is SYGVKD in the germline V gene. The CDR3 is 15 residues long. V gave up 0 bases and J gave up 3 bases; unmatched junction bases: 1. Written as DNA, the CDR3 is TGTGCCATCAGTGAGTCGCTAGCGGGGGGCTACGAGCAGTACGTC. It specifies CAISESLAGGYEQYV.

CDR3 amino acids: CASSLAPSGVFYEQYF. The CDR3 nucleotides read TGCGCCAGCAGCTTGGCCCCTAGCGGAGTTTTCTACGAGCAGTACTTC. This chain connects TRBV5-1 to TRBJ2-7; 7 nucleotides match TRBD2. The CDR3 extends over 16 amino acids. Germline V gene sequence: CDR1 SGHRS, CDR2 YFSETQ. V shed 0 bases, J shed 3 bases, and the junction held 9 bases outside the gene matches.

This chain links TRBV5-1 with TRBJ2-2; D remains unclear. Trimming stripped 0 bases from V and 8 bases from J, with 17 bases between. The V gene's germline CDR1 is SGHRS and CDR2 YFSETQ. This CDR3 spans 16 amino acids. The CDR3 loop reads CASSLASIRVTGELFF. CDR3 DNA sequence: TGCGCCAGCAGCTTGGCTTCGATTCGGGTAACGGGGGAGCTGTTTTTT.

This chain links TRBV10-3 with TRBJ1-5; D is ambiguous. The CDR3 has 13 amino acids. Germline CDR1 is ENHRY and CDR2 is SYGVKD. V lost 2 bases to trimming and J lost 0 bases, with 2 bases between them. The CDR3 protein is CAISEHSNQPQHF. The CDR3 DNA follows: TGTGCCATCAGTGAGCATAGCAATCAGCCCCAGCATTTT.

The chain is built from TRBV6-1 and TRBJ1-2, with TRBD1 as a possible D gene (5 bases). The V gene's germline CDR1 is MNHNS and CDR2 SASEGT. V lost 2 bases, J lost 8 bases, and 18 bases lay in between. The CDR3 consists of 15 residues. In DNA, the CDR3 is TGTGCCAGCAGTGAATGGGGGAGGATCGCTCGGGGCTACACCTTC. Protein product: CASSEWGRIARGYTF.

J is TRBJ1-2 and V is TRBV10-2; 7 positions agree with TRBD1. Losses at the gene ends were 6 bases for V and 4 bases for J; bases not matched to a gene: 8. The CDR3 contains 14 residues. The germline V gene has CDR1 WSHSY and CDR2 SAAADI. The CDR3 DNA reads TGCGCCAGCAGCACCCCCCGGGACAGCTATGGCTACACCTTC. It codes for CASSTPRDSYGYTF.